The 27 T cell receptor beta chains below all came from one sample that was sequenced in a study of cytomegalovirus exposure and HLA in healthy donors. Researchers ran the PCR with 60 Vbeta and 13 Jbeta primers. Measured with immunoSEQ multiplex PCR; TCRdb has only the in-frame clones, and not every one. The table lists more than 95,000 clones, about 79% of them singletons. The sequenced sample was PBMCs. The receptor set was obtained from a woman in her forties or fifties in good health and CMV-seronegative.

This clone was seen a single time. The CDR3 loop reads CASSYSTGELFF. The CDR3, as DNA: TGTGCCAGCAGCTATAGCACCGGGGAGCTGTTTTTT. This sequence joins TRBV7-6 and TRBJ2-2; no clear D gene. This CDR3 has 12 amino acids. V was shortened by 4 bases and J by 4 bases, with 4 bases between the two germline ends. Per germline, CDR1 SGHVS and CDR2 FNYEAQ.

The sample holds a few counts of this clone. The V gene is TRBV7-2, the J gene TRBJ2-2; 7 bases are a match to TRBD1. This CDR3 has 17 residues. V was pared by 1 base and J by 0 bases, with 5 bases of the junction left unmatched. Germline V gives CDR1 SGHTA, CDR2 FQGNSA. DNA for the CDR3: TGTGCCAGCAGCTTAGATATAGGGGGCACGAACACCGGGGAGCTGTTTTTT. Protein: CASSLDIGGTNTGELFF.

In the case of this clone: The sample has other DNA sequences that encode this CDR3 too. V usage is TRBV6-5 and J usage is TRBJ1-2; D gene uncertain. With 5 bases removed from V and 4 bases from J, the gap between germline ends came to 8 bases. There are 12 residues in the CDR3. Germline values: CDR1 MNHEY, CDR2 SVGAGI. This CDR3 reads CASSANSYGYTF. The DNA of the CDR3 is TGTGCCAGCAGTGCCAACAGCTATGGCTACACCTTC.

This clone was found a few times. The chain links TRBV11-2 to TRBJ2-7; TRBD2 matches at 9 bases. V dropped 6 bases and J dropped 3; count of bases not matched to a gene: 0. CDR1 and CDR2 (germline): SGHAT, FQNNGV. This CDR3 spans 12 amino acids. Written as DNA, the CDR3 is TGTGCCAGCAGTAGCGGGGGCTACGAGCAGTACTTC. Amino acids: CASSSGGYEQYF.

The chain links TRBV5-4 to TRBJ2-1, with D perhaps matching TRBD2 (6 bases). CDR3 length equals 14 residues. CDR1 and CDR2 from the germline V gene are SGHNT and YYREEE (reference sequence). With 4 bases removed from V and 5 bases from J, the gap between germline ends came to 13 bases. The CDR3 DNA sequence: TGTGCCAGCAGCCGCCTCGGGGGTCACAATGAGCAGTTCTTC. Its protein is CASSRLGGHNEQFF.

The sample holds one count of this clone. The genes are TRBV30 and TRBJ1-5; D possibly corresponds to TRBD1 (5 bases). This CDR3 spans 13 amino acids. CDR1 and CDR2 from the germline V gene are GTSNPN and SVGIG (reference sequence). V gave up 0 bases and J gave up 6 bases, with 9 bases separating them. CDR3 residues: CAWSVAGIQPQHF. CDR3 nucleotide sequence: TGTGCCTGGAGTGTGGCAGGGATTCAGCCCCAGCATTTT. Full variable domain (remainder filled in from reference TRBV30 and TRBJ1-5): SQTIHQWPATLVQPVGSPLSLECTVEGTSNPNLYWYRQAAGRGLQLLFYSVGIGQISSEVPQNLSASRPQDRQFILSSKKLLLSDSGFYLCAWSVAGIQPQHFGDGTRLSIL.

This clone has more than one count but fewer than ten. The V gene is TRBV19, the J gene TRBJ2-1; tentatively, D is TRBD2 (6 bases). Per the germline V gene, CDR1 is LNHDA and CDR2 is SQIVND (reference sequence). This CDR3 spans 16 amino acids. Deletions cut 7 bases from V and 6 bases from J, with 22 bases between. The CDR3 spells CASTPPGLLSGNEQFF. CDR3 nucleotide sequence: TGTGCCAGTACCCCCCCGGGACTCCTTTCGGGCAATGAGCAGTTCTTC.

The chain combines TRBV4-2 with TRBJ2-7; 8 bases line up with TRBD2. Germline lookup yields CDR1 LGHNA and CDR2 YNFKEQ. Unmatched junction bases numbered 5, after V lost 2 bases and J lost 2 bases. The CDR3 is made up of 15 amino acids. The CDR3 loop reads CASSQRREAPYEQYF. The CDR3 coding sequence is TGTGCCAGCAGCCAAAGGCGGGAGGCACCCTACGAGCAGTACTTC.

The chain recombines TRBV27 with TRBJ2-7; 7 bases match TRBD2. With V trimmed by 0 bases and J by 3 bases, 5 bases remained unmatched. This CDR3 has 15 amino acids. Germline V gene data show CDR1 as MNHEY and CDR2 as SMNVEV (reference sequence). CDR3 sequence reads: CASSLSSSGIYEQYF. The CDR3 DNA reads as TGTGCCAGCAGTTTATCTTCCAGCGGGATCTACGAGCAGTACTTC.

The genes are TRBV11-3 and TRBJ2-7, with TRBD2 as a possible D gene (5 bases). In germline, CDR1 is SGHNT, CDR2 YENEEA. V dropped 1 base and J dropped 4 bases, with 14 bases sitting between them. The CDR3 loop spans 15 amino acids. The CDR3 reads CASSLGHPRGYEQYF. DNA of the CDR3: TGTGCCAGCAGCTTAGGGCACCCACGGGGATACGAGCAGTACTTC.

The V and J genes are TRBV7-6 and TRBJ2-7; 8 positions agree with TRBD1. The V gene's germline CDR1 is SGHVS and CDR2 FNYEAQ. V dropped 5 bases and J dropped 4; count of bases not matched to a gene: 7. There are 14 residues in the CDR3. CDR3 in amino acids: CASSAGGLIYEQYF. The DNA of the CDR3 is TGTGCCAGCAGCGCAGGGGGCCTGATTTACGAGCAGTACTTC.

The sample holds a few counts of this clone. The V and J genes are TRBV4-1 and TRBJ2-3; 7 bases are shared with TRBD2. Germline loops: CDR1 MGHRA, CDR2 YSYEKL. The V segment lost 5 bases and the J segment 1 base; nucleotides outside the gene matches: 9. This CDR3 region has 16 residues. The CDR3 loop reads CASSTRVTSGTDTQYF. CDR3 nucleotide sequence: TGCGCCAGCAGCACTCGAGTCACTAGCGGCACAGATACGCAGTATTTT.

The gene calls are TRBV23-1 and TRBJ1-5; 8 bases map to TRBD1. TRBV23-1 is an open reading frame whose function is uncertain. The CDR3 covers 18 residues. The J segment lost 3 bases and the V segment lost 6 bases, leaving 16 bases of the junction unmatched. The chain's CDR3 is CASSLNRDRLGDNQPQHF. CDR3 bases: TGCGCCAGCAGCCTCAATCGGGACAGGCTTGGGGACAATCAGCCCCAGCATTTT.

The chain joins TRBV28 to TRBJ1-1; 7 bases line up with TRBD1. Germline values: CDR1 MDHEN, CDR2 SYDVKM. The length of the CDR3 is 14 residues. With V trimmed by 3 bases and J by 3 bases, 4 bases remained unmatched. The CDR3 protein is CASSFQGDYTEAFF. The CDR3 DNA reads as TGTGCCAGCAGTTTCCAGGGGGACTACACTGAAGCTTTCTTT.

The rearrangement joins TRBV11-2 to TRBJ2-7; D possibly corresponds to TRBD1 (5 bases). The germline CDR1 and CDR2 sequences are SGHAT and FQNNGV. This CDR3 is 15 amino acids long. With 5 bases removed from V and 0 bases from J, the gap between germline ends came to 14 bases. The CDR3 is CASSPGLLPSYEQYF. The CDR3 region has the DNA TGTGCCAGCAGCCCAGGGCTTTTACCCTCCTACGAGCAGTACTTC.

The CDR3 spells CASSYSSGDSTGELFF. CDR3 nucleotide sequence: TGTGCCAGCAGTTATTCTAGCGGAGACTCCACCGGGGAGCTGTTTTTT. The gene calls are TRBV6-5 and TRBJ2-2; TRBD2 aligns across 7 bases. This CDR3 contains 16 residues. The junction had 8 bases not matched to a gene; V was cut back by 3 bases and J by 4 bases. The V gene's germline CDR1 is MNHEY and CDR2 SVGAGI.

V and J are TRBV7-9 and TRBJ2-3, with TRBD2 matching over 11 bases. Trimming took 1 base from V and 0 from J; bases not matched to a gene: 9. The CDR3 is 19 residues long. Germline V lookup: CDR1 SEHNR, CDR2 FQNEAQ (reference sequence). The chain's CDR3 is CASSLVTSGTLLSTDTQYF. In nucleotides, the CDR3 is TGTGCCAGCAGCTTAGTGACTAGCGGGACCCTCCTTAGCACAGATACGCAGTATTTT.

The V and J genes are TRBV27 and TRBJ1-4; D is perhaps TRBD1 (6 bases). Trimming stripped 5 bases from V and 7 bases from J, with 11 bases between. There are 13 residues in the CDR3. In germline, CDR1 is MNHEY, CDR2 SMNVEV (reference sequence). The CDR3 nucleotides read TGTGCCAGCAGTACAGGGTGGGGTGAAAAACTGTTTTTT. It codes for CASSTGWGEKLFF.

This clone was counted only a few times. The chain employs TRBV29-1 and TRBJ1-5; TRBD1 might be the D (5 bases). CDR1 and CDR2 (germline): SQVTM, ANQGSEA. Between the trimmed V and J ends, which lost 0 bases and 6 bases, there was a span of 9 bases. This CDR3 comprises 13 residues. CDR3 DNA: TGCAGCGTTGAAGAAACAAGGGGTCAGCCCCAGCATTTT. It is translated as CSVEETRGQPQHF.

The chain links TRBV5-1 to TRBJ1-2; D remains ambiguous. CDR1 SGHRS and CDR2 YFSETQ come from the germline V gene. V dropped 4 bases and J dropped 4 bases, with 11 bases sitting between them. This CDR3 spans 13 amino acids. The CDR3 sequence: CASSLDSSYGYTF. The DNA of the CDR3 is TGCGCCAGCAGCCTTGACTCATCCTATGGCTACACCTTC.

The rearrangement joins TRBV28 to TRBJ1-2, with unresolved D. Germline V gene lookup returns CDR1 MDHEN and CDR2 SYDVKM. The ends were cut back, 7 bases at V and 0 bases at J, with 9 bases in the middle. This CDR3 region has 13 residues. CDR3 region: CASTPGTNYGYTF. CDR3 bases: TGTGCCAGCACCCCAGGAACTAACTATGGCTACACCTTC.

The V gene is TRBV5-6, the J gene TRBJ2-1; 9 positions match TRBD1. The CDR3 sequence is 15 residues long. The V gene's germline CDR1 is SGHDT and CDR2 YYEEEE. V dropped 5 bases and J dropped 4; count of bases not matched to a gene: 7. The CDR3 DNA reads TGTGCCAGCAGTTATCCGGGACAGGGTTACAATGAGCAGTTCTTC. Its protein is CASSYPGQGYNEQFF.

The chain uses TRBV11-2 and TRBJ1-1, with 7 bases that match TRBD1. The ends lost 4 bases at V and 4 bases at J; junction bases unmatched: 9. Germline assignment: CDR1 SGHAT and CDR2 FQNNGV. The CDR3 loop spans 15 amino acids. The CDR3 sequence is CASSWTGTEGTEAFF. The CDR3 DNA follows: TGTGCCAGCAGCTGGACCGGGACAGAGGGCACTGAAGCTTTCTTT.

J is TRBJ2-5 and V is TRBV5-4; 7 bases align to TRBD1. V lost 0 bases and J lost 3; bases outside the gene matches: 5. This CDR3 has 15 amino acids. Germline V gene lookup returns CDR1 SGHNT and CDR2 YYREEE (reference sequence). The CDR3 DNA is TGTGCCAGCAGCTTGGACAGGGGATCCAAAGAGACCCAGTACTTC. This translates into CASSLDRGSKETQYF.

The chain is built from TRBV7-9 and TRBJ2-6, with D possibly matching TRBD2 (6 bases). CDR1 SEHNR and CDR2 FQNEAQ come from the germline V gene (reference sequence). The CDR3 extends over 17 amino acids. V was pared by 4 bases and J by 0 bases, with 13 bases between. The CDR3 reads CASSSPGLTSGANVLTF. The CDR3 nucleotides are TGTGCCAGCAGCTCGCCGGGACTTACCTCTGGGGCCAACGTCCTGACTTTC.

CDR3 amino acids: CASSTRSGVHNEQFF. CDR3 DNA: TGTGCCAGTAGCACACGATCCGGGGTTCACAATGAGCAGTTCTTC. The gene calls are TRBV19 and TRBJ2-1, with a weak D call TRBD2 (5 bases). CDR3 length: 15 amino acids. CDR1 LNHDA and CDR2 SQIVND come from the germline V gene (reference sequence). The V end lost 6 bases, the J end lost 5 bases, and 17 bases lay between the germline ends.

CDR3: CARRMDRPGGVTEAFF. The CDR3 DNA follows: TGTGCCAGAAGGATGGACAGACCCGGGGGGGTGACTGAAGCTTTCTTT. This chain uses TRBV5-3 with TRBJ1-1; tentative D call: TRBD1 (6 bases). TRBV5-3 is flagged as an ORF with uncertain function. Trimming left V 5 bases short and J 5 bases short, with 22 bases between. CDR3 length: 16 amino acids.